The 18 T cell receptor beta chains below come from one sample, sequenced in a study of cytomegalovirus exposure and HLA in healthy donors. It was with 60 Vbeta and 13 Jbeta primers that the PCR ran. This table comes from immunoSEQ multiplex PCR, and its TCRdb copy is limited to in-frame clones, with some not included. The table records fewer than 200,000 clones, 84% of them present only once. The specimen was PBMCs. Receptors were obtained from a man aged 25-45 years in good health and CMV-seronegative.

The rearrangement uses TRBV5-1 and TRBJ1-3; D remains unclear. V lost 0 bases, J lost 2 bases, and 6 bases lay in between. Germline V gene sequence: CDR1 SGHRS, CDR2 YFSETQ. The CDR3 extends over 14 amino acids. The CDR3 loop reads CASSLGEAGNTIYF. In DNA, the CDR3 is TGCGCCAGCAGCTTGGGAGAGGCTGGAAACACCATATATTTT.

The chain employs TRBV28 and TRBJ2-5; the D gene is possibly TRBD2 (5 bases). V lost 3 bases and J lost 0, with 14 bases in between. Germline V lookup: CDR1 MDHEN, CDR2 SYDVKM. The length of the CDR3 is 16 residues. The CDR3 bases are TGTGCCAGCAGTTTGACTATACCGGGCCACCAAGAGACCCAGTACTTC. It is translated as CASSLTIPGHQETQYF.

This clone was detected a few times. The CDR3 nucleotides read TGTGCCAGCAGTGAAGCAAGGGGCGAGGAGACCCAGTACTTC. This translates into CASSEARGEETQYF. V is TRBV2 and J is TRBJ2-5; D is perhaps TRBD1 (5 bases). The CDR3 length is 14 residues. From germline, CDR1 is SNHLY and CDR2 FYNNEI. Trimming stripped 0 bases from V and 5 bases from J, with 10 bases between.

This clone appeared once. The V gene is TRBV13, the J gene TRBJ1-1; 9 bases are shared with TRBD1. Unmatched junction bases numbered 9, after V lost 5 bases and J lost 5 bases. CDR1 PRHDT and CDR2 FYEKMQ come from the germline V gene (reference sequence). This CDR3 spans 15 amino acids. In DNA form, the CDR3 reads TGTGCCAGCAGCCCCGGACAGGGGCATCGGACTGAAGCTTTCTTT. Residues: CASSPGQGHRTEAFF. The variable domain in full, with the rest retrieved from reference TRBV13 and TRBJ1-1, is AAGVIQSPRHLIKEKRETATLKCYPIPRHDTVYWYQQGPGQDPQFLISFYEKMQSDKGSIPDRFSAQQFSDYHSELNMSSLELGDSALYFCASSPGQGHRTEAFFGQGTRLTVV.

V usage is TRBV5-4 and J usage is TRBJ1-2; D unresolved. The germline V gene encodes CDR1 SGHNT and CDR2 YYREEE (reference sequence). The CDR3 has 14 residues. Between the trimmed V and J ends, which lost 2 bases and 8 bases, there was a span of 16 bases. Here the CDR3 DNA reads TGTGCCAGCAGCTTCGGGAAAGGCCGAGTCGGCTACACCTTC. Its translation: CASSFGKGRVGYTF.

V gene TRBV5-5 combines with J gene TRBJ2-5; D is perhaps TRBD1 (5 bases). The CDR3 consists of 17 residues. V shed 2 bases and J shed 5 bases, with 22 bases lying between them. Germline V CDR1 and CDR2: SGHKS, YYEKEE (reference sequence). This CDR3 reads CASSFRVAAELGETQYF. The CDR3 region has the DNA TGTGCCAGCAGCTTCAGGGTTGCCGCGGAGCTCGGGGAGACCCAGTACTTC.

The chain recombines TRBV7-2 with TRBJ1-2; 9 bases match TRBD1. This CDR3 is built from 13 residues. Per germline, CDR1 SGHTA and CDR2 FQGNSA. V lost 5 bases and J lost 13; bases outside the gene matches: 11. Here the CDR3 reads CASSAPGTGKCTF. In DNA, the CDR3 is TGTGCCAGCAGCGCCCCCGGGACAGGGAAATGCACCTTC. The full variable domain, in which reference TRBV7-2 and TRBJ1-2 provide the parts outside the CDR3, is GAGVSQSPSNKVTEKGKDVELRCDPISGHTALYWYRQSLGQGLEFLIYFQGNSAPDKSGLPSDRFSAERTGGSVSTLTIQRTQQEDSAVYLCASSAPGTGKCTFGSGTRLTVV.

The chain has TRBV7-2 and TRBJ2-2, with 9 bases lining up with TRBD2. The CDR3 has 17 residues. J gave up 4 bases and V 5 bases, and 11 bases lay outside the gene matches. Germline values: CDR1 SGHTA, CDR2 FQGNSA. The CDR3 region is CASSSPIAGAFTGELFF. CDR3 coding DNA: TGTGCCAGCAGCAGCCCCATAGCGGGAGCTTTCACCGGGGAGCTGTTTTTT.

The V and J genes are TRBV5-1 and TRBJ2-7; TRBD1 is a possible D gene (6 bases). The V end lost 3 bases, the J end lost 5 bases, and 27 bases lay between the germline ends. The germline gives CDR1 SGHRS, CDR2 YFSETQ. CDR3 length: 18 residues. The CDR3 nucleotides are TGCGCCAGCAGCTCCCTAGGCGGAGGCCTGCAGGGGTCCCACGAGCAGTACTTC. Protein: CASSSLGGGLQGSHEQYF.

This clone was seen a single time. The CDR3 coding sequence is TGTGCCAGCAGCTTAGGGACTAGCGGGAGGGCCATTGGTGAGCAGTTCTTC. Its translation is CASSLGTSGRAIGEQFF. The chain links TRBV13 to TRBJ2-1; 14 bases fit TRBD2. The germline gives CDR1 PRHDT, CDR2 FYEKMQ (reference sequence). The CDR3 is 17 residues long. Germline trimming cut 0 bases from V and 9 bases from J; bases unmatched to any gene: 7.

The V and J genes are TRBV6-1 and TRBJ2-1; unclear D gene. This CDR3 is 13 amino acids long. With 8 bases removed from V and 0 bases from J, the gap between germline ends came to 8 bases. CDR1 MNHNS and CDR2 SASEGT come from the germline V gene. The CDR3 protein is CASDNPSYNEQFF. The CDR3 nucleotides are TGTGCCAGCGACAATCCCTCCTACAATGAGCAGTTCTTC.

The J gene is TRBJ1-1, the V gene TRBV2; D is uncertain. The CDR3 spans 12 residues. The V end lost 10 bases, the J end lost 1 base, and 10 bases lay between the germline ends. Looked up from germline, CDR1 is SNHLY and CDR2 is FYNNEI. CDR3 loop: CATSTGNTEAFF. The DNA of the CDR3 is TGTGCCACCTCAACGGGGAACACTGAAGCTTTCTTT.

The rearrangement uses TRBV5-6 and TRBJ1-1; D not resolved. Trimming took off 0 bases at V and 3 bases at J, with 9 bases between the two ends. The CDR3 totals 14 residues. Germline-derived CDR1 and CDR2 are SGHDT and YYEEEE. CDR3 nucleotides: TGTGCCAGCAGCTTGGGGAGTGGTGACACTGAAGCTTTCTTT. Translated, it gives CASSLGSGDTEAFF.

This clone was seen a handful of times. The chain recombines TRBV5-1 with TRBJ2-3; D not resolved. This CDR3 has 12 amino acids. Per germline, CDR1 SGHRS and CDR2 YFSETQ. Trimming took 2 bases from V and 5 from J, leaving 6 bases between them. The CDR3 region is CASSFIRDTQYF. Written as DNA, the CDR3 is TGCGCCAGCAGCTTTATCAGAGATACGCAGTATTTT.

The chain has TRBV10-3 and TRBJ2-3; 11 bases align to TRBD2. Germline V CDR1 and CDR2: ENHRY, SYGVKD. The CDR3 loop spans 16 amino acids. Unmatched junction bases numbered 10, after V lost 5 bases and J lost 6 bases. The CDR3 region has the DNA TGTGCCATCAGTCCGGGGACTAGCGGAACCGAGGATACGCAGTATTTT. This gives the protein CAISPGTSGTEDTQYF.

CDR3 coding DNA: TGCGCCAGCAGCCAAGAACGACTAGCGGGAGTCGGTGAGCAGTTCTTC. Protein sequence: CASSQERLAGVGEQFF. The chain combines TRBV4-1 with TRBJ2-1; 12 bases match TRBD2. CDR3 length: 16 residues. Germline lookup yields CDR1 MGHRA and CDR2 YSYEKL. J gave up 9 bases and V 0 bases, and 6 bases lay outside the gene matches.

The chain carries TRBV28 and TRBJ1-2, with no clear D. Germline V gene data show CDR1 as MDHEN and CDR2 as SYDVKM. The V and J ends lost 4 bases and 4 bases respectively, with 13 bases between them. The CDR3 is made up of 14 amino acids. CDR3: CASSSYQIPYGYTF. The CDR3 DNA follows: TGTGCCAGCAGTTCCTACCAAATACCCTATGGCTACACCTTC.

This chain connects TRBV7-8 to TRBJ2-3; no clear D gene. V was trimmed by 1 base and J by 4 bases, leaving 3 bases between them. The CDR3 is 12 residues long. The germline gives CDR1 SGHVS, CDR2 FQNEAQ. The CDR3, as DNA: TGTGCCAGCAGCTTAGTAGCAGATACGCAGTATTTT. It is translated as CASSLVADTQYF.